Shown below are 20 T cell receptor beta chains from a single sample sequenced in a study of monozygotic twins with inflammatory bowel disease. Reprocessing the 5' RACE reads, TCRdb reports a single entry for every CDR3 protein and omits DNA. Its table records more than 300,000 distinct CDR3 sequences. The sample taken for sequencing was blood. The source of these receptors is a human donor with ulcerative colitis or Crohn's disease, or a healthy co-twin of an affected twin (not recorded which).

The genes are TRBV11-2 and TRBJ2-3. Germline-derived CDR1 and CDR2 are SGHAT and FQNNGV. This CDR3 has 11 amino acids. CDR3 amino acids: CASSSTPTQYF. Filled out from reference TRBV11-2 and TRBJ2-3, the complete variable domain reads EAGVAQSPRYKIIEKRQSVAFWCNPISGHATLYWYQQILGQGPKLLIQFQNNGVVDDSQLPKDRFSAERLKGVDSTLKIQPAKLEDSAVYLCASSSTPTQYFGPGTRLTVL.

CDR3 region: CASTEGTVKHFHF. The chain joins TRBV6-1 to TRBJ1-6; TCRdb picks TRBD1, but there is no DNA to check that call. The CDR3 extends over 13 amino acids. Germline V gives CDR1 MNHNS, CDR2 SASEGT.

The chain links TRBV7-6 to TRBJ2-3; the D gene TCRdb calls, TRBD2, cannot be checked with no DNA. The CDR3 is 16 amino acids. CDR1 SGHVS and CDR2 FNYEAQ come from the germline V gene. The chain's CDR3 is CASSLIAGGVTDTQYF.

This chain connects TRBV12-3 or TRBV12-4 to TRBJ1-2. The CDR3 covers 13 residues. CDR3 in amino acids: CASSPWKSKGYTF.

The chain uses TRBV6-1 and TRBJ1-5; the D call from TCRdb, TRBD1, cannot be confirmed without DNA. This CDR3 has 17 residues. CDR1 MNHNS and CDR2 SASEGT come from the germline V gene. This chain's CDR3 is CASSGTGGPLSNQPQHF.

The chain couples TRBV20-1 to TRBJ2-5; TCRdb proposes TRBD1, but this gene call is untestable without DNA. This CDR3 has 14 amino acids. The germline gives CDR1 DFQATT, CDR2 SNEGSKA (reference sequence). CDR3 sequence reads: CSARPPGPQETQYF.

V usage is TRBV4-3 and J usage is TRBJ1-1. The germline gives CDR1 LGHNA, CDR2 YSLEER. The CDR3 is made up of 14 amino acids. CDR3 sequence: CASSHLDRNTEAFF.

CDR3 sequence reads: CASSDSRAQETQYF. The chain recombines TRBV5-5 with TRBJ2-5; without DNA, the TCRdb call of TRBD2 cannot be checked. CDR3 size: 14 residues. Germline loops: CDR1 SGHKS, CDR2 YYEKEE (reference sequence).

The chain has TRBV15 and TRBJ1-5. Germline V CDR1 and CDR2: LNHNV, YYDKDF (reference sequence). There are 14 residues in the CDR3. CDR3 loop: CATSSDNSNQPQHF.

The chain recombines TRBV18 with TRBJ1-1; TCRdb selects TRBD1, and the lack of DNA leaves this call unchecked. CDR3 length: 14 residues. Germline loops: CDR1 KGHSH, CDR2 LQKENI. This CDR3 reads CASSPPFGGVRAFF.

The gene calls are TRBV3-1 and TRBJ2-7; the D call of TRBD2 rests on TCRdb alone, since no DNA is present to check it. Germline CDR1 is LGHDT and CDR2 is YNNKEL (reference sequence). The CDR3 spans 14 residues. This CDR3 is CASSPSGRRYEQYF.

J is TRBJ1-4 and V is TRBV12-3 or TRBV12-4; TCRdb's D call of TRBD1 is untestable without DNA. The CDR3 totals 15 residues. The CDR3 reads CASSTMRGPNEKLFF.

This chain links TRBV12-3 or TRBV12-4 with TRBJ2-7; without DNA, the TCRdb call of TRBD1 cannot be checked. This CDR3 is built from 13 residues. CDR3 in amino acids: CASSPNRDLEQYF.

The chain couples TRBV20-1 to TRBJ2-7. CDR1 and CDR2 (germline): DFQATT, SNEGSKA (reference sequence). The CDR3 is made up of 11 amino acids. The CDR3: CSGLPAYEQYF.

This chain connects TRBV19 to TRBJ1-5. CDR3 length equals 13 residues. Germline V gene data show CDR1 as LNHDA and CDR2 as SQIVND (reference sequence). The CDR3 loop is CASSMSGNQPQHF.

V gene TRBV9 combines with J gene TRBJ1-1. The CDR3 extends over 13 amino acids. The germline V gene has CDR1 SGDLS and CDR2 YYNGEE. The chain's CDR3 is CASSVSGNTEAFF.

V and J are TRBV18 and TRBJ2-3; TCRdb outputs TRBD2, but without DNA this stays unchecked. This CDR3 spans 17 amino acids. Looked up from germline, CDR1 is KGHSH and CDR2 is LQKENI. The CDR3 reads CASSRTTSGRSTDTQYF.

J is TRBJ2-6 and V is TRBV20-1. The CDR3 totals 14 residues. CDR1 DFQATT and CDR2 SNEGSKA come from the germline V gene (reference sequence). CDR3 residues: CSARAPSGANVLTF.

This chain links TRBV19 with TRBJ2-2. Looked up from germline, CDR1 is LNHDA and CDR2 is SQIVND (reference sequence). The length of the CDR3 is 11 residues. Here the CDR3 reads CASLDTGELFF.

The chain joins TRBV20-1 to TRBJ2-5; the D call from TCRdb, TRBD2, cannot be confirmed without DNA. CDR1 and CDR2 (germline): DFQATT, SNEGSKA (reference sequence). This CDR3 has 16 amino acids. CDR3 sequence reads: CSGREGLRGARETQYF.